Below, one T cell receptor (beta chain) is given with its context. The data were taken from a study of blood T cell repertoires in COVID-19. Study in general: Samples of COVID-19 (acute and convalescent) were obtained from the United States, Italy and Spain. Nucleic acid was either cDNA or gDNA, and it came from T cells, B-cell-depleted T cells, or PBMCs.

This CDR3 spans 16 amino acids. Trimming took 2 bases from V and 4 from J; bases not matched to a gene: 4. Germline values: CDR1 MNHNY, CDR2 SVGAGI (reference sequence). In the source study's methods: It was from reference gene primer amplification that nucleated cell counts were estimated. Profiling relied on immunoSEQ multiplex PCR, and the TCRdb table lists in-frame clones only, not all of them. V, J and clone size are those of that table, while D and trimming were read from the DNA. The table shows about 63,000 clones, with about 88% occurring only once. The clonotype comes from a human donor in a cohort sampled during active COVID-19. V usage is TRBV6-6 and J usage is TRBJ2-1, with 11 bases that match TRBD2. Sample: peripheral blood. The CDR3 reads CASSYGTSGAYNEQFF. The DNA of the CDR3 is TGTGCCAGCAGTTACGGGACTAGCGGAGCTTACAATGAGCAGTTCTTC.